This T cell receptor beta chain was found in a study of cytomegalovirus exposure and HLA in healthy donors. Turning to the study itself: A previous analysis identified approximately 120 million unique TCR beta sequences derived from about 180 million T cells.

PCR employed 60 Vbeta and 13 Jbeta primers. TCRdb's table, derived via immunoSEQ multiplex PCR, lists solely in-frame clones and lacks some. The sample holds 37,000 or so clones, approximately 80% seen once. The sequenced sample consisted of PBMCs. This receptor was obtained from a woman aged 35 to 49 in good health and CMV-seronegative.

The CDR3 nucleotides read TGCGCCAGCAGCTTGGCCCCGGGACAGGGTGTTTCACCCCTCCACTTT. It specifies CASSLAPGQGVSPLHF. The rearrangement joins TRBV5-1 to TRBJ1-6; 9 bases agree with TRBD1. V lost 0 bases, J lost 9 bases, and 7 bases stayed unmatched. The CDR3 is 16 residues long. Per germline, CDR1 SGHRS and CDR2 YFSETQ.